This TCR beta chain was captured by sequencing in a study of blood T cell repertoires in COVID-19. About the research overall: The United States, Italy and Spain were the sources of the acute and convalescent COVID-19 samples. PBMCs, B-cell-depleted T cells, or T cells were the source of the cDNA or gDNA that made up the material.

CDR3 length: 15 residues. The germline gives CDR1 MGHRA, CDR2 YSYEKL. The V end lost 4 bases, the J end lost 6 bases, and 16 bases lay between the germline ends. In the study's own analysis: Estimation of nucleated cell counts relied on the amplification of reference gene primers. TCRdb's table, derived via immunoSEQ multiplex PCR, lists solely in-frame clones and lacks some. That table is the source of V, J and clone size, and D and trimming were worked out from the DNA. This table holds some 89,000 clones, 81% found once. The sample was peripheral blood. V and J are TRBV4-1 and TRBJ2-1; D is possibly TRBD2 (5 bases). The clonotype was recovered from a man aged 55 to 70 with acute or convalescent COVID-19. The CDR3 reads CASSPLGRGSNEQFF. CDR3 nucleotides: TGCGCCAGCAGCCCATTAGGGAGAGGGTCCAATGAGCAGTTCTTC.